Reported below is one T cell receptor (beta chain). Germline values: CDR1 DFQATT, CDR2 SNEGSKA (reference sequence). V shed 7 bases and J shed 1 base, with 7 bases lying between them. The CDR3 spans 11 residues. This specimen comes from a study of blood T cell repertoires in COVID-19. Overall study: From the United States, Italy and Spain came samples of acute and convalescent COVID-19. Sources were T cells, B-cell-depleted T cells, or PBMCs; the material itself was cDNA or gDNA.

As originally analysed: Reference gene primers were amplified, and this amplification served to estimate nucleated cell counts. Measured with immunoSEQ multiplex PCR; TCRdb has only the in-frame clones, and not every one. D and trimming were read from the DNA, whereas the V and J calls and clone size are those reported in that table. This table holds roughly 380,000 clones, 70% to 85% found once. The V call is TRBV20-1, the J call TRBJ1-1, with unresolved D. This sequence was found in a human donor with acute or convalescent COVID-19. The donor label of this sample is uncertain. The source material was peripheral blood. CDR3 DNA: TGCAGTGGGCGGGAGAACACTGAAGCTTTCTTT. Amino acids: CSGRENTEAFF.